The 10 T cell receptor beta chains below come from one sample, sequenced in a study of T-cell memory formation after mild COVID-19. TCRdb fed the 5' RACE reads into MiXCR, producing one record per CDR3 protein. Of approximately 450,000 distinct CDR3 sequences listed, approximately 18% were seen once; the top ten hold roughly an eighth. The sequenced sample was PBMCs or a T cell subset sorted from them (not recorded which). All receptors come from an adult woman who had mild COVID-19 (a few samples of this study predate the infection). Cell type and time point are not known.

This sequence joins TRBV20-1 and TRBJ1-5, with 8 positions matching TRBD1. The ends lost 6 bases at V and 0 bases at J; junction bases unmatched: 4. The V gene's germline CDR1 is DFQATT and CDR2 SNEGSKA (reference sequence). The CDR3 spans 14 residues. The CDR3 bases are TGCAGTGCCCGGGACAGGAGTAGCAATCAGCCCCAGCATTTT. This translates into CSARDRSSNQPQHF.

This chain joins TRBV2 and TRBJ2-3, with TRBD1 matching 9 bases. Germline V gene data show CDR1 as SNHLY and CDR2 as FYNNEI. The CDR3 is 20 amino acids. CDR3 DNA sequence: TGTGCAAGCCGAGTGTCTGGGGCGCCCCAAAGGACAGGGGACACAGATACGCAGTATTTT. Its protein product is CASRVSGAPQRTGDTDTQYF.

The table lists this clonotype with a few counts. The chain couples TRBV5-1 to TRBJ1-2, with D possibly being TRBD1 (5 bases). Trimming stripped 4 bases from V and 0 bases from J, with 10 bases between. From germline, CDR1 is SGHRS and CDR2 YFSETQ. This CDR3 is 14 amino acids long. The CDR3 DNA reads as TGCGCCAGCAGCGGGGGAGATACTAACTATGGCTACACCTTC. Translation: CASSGGDTNYGYTF. Filled out from reference TRBV5-1 and TRBJ1-2, the complete variable domain reads KAGVTQTPRYLIKTRGQQVTLSCSPISGHRSVSWYQQTPGQGLQFLFEYFSETQRNKGNFPGRFSGRQFSNSRSEMNVSTLELGDSALYLCASSGGDTNYGYTFGSGTRLTVV.

This clonotype has only a few counts. One end of the junction fails to match germline, which may point to a read error. This rearrangement joins TRBV5-6 to TRBJ2-4, with D possibly matching TRBD2 (6 bases). Germline V gene data show CDR1 as SGHDT and CDR2 as YYEEEE. This CDR3 region has 15 residues. The CDR3 protein is CASTLGGLSKNIQYF. The CDR3 DNA reads as TGTGCCAGCACCTTGGGGGGATTGAGCAAAAACATTCAGTACTTC.

This clonotype was seen only a few times. CDR3 bases: TGTGCCACCAGCAGAGCCTTGGGAGATACGCAGTATTTT. It specifies CATSRALGDTQYF. The J gene is TRBJ2-3, the V gene TRBV15; D is undetermined. Germline V CDR1 and CDR2: LNHNV, YYDKDF (reference sequence). Trimming removed 1 base from V and 5 bases from J, with 7 bases in between. CDR3 length: 13 residues.

The V gene is TRBV2, the J gene TRBJ1-2; TRBD1 aligns across 7 bases. Germline CDR1 SNHLY, CDR2 FYNNEI. The CDR3 has 14 residues. V shed 4 bases and J 5 bases; nucleotides not matched to a gene: 7. CDR3 bases: TGTGCCAGCAGTGGGTCAGGGGGGATTTATGGCTACACCTTC. This gives the protein CASSGSGGIYGYTF. Complete variable domain (other parts from reference TRBV2 and TRBJ1-2): EPEVTQTPSHQVTQMGQEVILRCVPISNHLYFYWYRQILGQKVEFLVSFYNNEISEKSEIFDDQFSVERPDGSNFTLKIRSTKLEDSAMYFCASSGSGGIYGYTFGSGTRLTVV.

This clonotype was seen at least ten times. The V and J genes are TRBV5-1 and TRBJ2-2; 14 positions match TRBD2. This CDR3 is 15 amino acids long. Losses at the gene ends were 4 bases for V and 6 bases for J; bases not matched to a gene: 2. From germline, CDR1 is SGHRS and CDR2 YFSETQ. CDR3 sequence: CASSVGLAGAGELFF. The DNA for the CDR3 is TGCGCCAGCAGCGTGGGACTAGCGGGGGCCGGGGAGCTGTTTTTT.

This chain connects TRBV12-3 or TRBV12-4 to TRBJ2-3; possibly TRBD2 for D (6 bases). The V end lost 4 bases, the J end lost 0 bases, and 17 bases lay between the germline ends. The CDR3 length is 17 residues. The chain's CDR3 is CASSSLRTTTSTDTQYF. The CDR3 nucleotides are TGTGCCAGCAGTTCGCTCCGGACTACTACTAGCACAGATACGCAGTATTTT.

The chain recombines TRBV25-1 with TRBJ1-1; no reliable D call. CDR1 is MGHDK and CDR2 is SYGVNS in the germline V gene. The CDR3 runs 14 residues. Trimming shortened V by 5 bases and J by 8 bases, and 18 bases separated the two germline ends. The CDR3 spells CASSTPPPGLEAFF. The CDR3 DNA follows: TGTGCCAGCAGTACCCCCCCGCCAGGTCTGGAAGCTTTCTTT.

This clonotype was observed a few times. This chain joins TRBV5-1 and TRBJ2-1, with 10 nucleotides matching TRBD1. Germline V lookup: CDR1 SGHRS, CDR2 YFSETQ. CDR3 length: 13 residues. After removal of 5 bases from V and 5 bases from J, the junction contained 1 base not matched to a gene. The CDR3 spells CASRGTGDNEQFF. In DNA form, the CDR3 reads TGCGCCAGCAGGGGGACAGGGGACAATGAGCAGTTCTTC.